Listed below are T cell receptor beta chains from one sample, sequenced in a study of regulatory T cells in long-lasting Graves disease. One entry per CDR3 protein results from TCRdb running MiXCR on the multiplex PCR reads. The sample has 200,000 to 250,000 distinct CDR3 sequences; around 16% are singletons. Sample: peripheral blood mononuclear cells (PBMCs), taken at new diagnosis, from a patient treated with antithyroid drugs. The origin of the receptors is a female donor with Graves disease. Each CDR3 is given with its conserved first and last residue.

>TRBV2|TRBJ2-7
CASSGTSGRAGYEQYF
>TRBV7-9|TRBJ1-1
CASSLAADYEAFF
>TRBV20-1|TRBJ2-3
CSAKITGRGDTQYF
>TRBV2|TRBJ2-6
CASSPQSGANVLTF
>TRBV5-5|TRBJ2-2
CASSSALWREGLWNAGELFF
>TRBV6-1|TRBJ1-2
CASSEAGQQYGYTF
>TRBV5-5|TRBJ1-1
CASSVSTGRNTEAFF
>TRBV27|TRBJ2-7
CASSLYGPYEQYF
>TRBV28|TRBJ2-7
CASSLFRLAGDYEQYF
>TRBV6-2/TRBV6-3|TRBJ1-4
CASSQRMGGDGEKLFF
>TRBV20-1|TRBJ2-7
CSGTRGGRTQYEQYF
>TRBV18|TRBJ2-3
CASSPAASAGTDTQYF
>TRBV30|TRBJ2-2
CAWRLTANTGELFF
>TRBV6-5|TRBJ2-1
CASSYSTSGYNEQFF
>TRBV9|TRBJ2-5
CASSVEGTSGRAGTGQKETQYF
>TRBV2|TRBJ2-1
CASSSTSGRINEQFF
>TRBV7-2|TRBJ1-4
CASGRDREEKLFF
>TRBV15|TRBJ2-5
CATSREKYQETQYF
>TRBV19|TRBJ2-1
CASTLGQGAANEQFF
>TRBV2|TRBJ1-2
CASSLTGGLGYTF
>TRBV7-2|TRBJ2-2
CASSLGGLASTGELCF
>TRBV7-8|TRBJ2-5
CASSPRTRRETQYF
>TRBV30|TRBJ1-1
CAWSSRGGNTEAFF
>TRBV20-1|TRBJ2-5
CSARTLSGDQETQYF
>TRBV3-1|TRBJ2-3
CASSQLADTQYF
>TRBV7-2|TRBJ2-7
CASSSGLAGDLSYEQYF
>TRBV30|TRBJ1-3
CAWSVSWSSGNTIYF
>TRBV10-3|TRBJ1-5
CAIAAQGPNQPQHF
>TRBV7-2|TRBJ1-2
CASSLDVGGADGYTF
>TRBV2|TRBJ2-2
CASGLAGENTGELFF
>TRBV13|TRBJ2-7
CASSVEGTSGSTYEQYF
>TRBV27|TRBJ2-1
CASSLAWNEQFF
>TRBV12-3/TRBV12-4|TRBJ1-2
CASSLSGHTPIGYTF
>TRBV4-1|TRBJ2-7
CASSLQDHSYEQYF